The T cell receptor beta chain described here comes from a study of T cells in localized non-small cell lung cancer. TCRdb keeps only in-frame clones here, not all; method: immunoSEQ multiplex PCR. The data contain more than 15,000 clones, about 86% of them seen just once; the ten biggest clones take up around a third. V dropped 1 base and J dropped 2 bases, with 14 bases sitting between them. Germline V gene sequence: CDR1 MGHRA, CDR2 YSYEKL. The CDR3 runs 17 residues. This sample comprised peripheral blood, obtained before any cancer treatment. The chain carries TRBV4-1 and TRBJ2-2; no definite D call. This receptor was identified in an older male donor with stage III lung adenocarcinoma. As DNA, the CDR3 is TGCGCCAGCAGCCAAGGGCCACTCAACCAAAACACCGGGGAGCTGTTTTTT. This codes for CASSQGPLNQNTGELFF.